A selection of T cell receptor beta chains follows, all from one sample in a study of blood T cell repertoires in COVID-19. Generated by immunoSEQ multiplex PCR, the TCRdb table keeps only in-frame clones and is missing some. Found here are 300,000 to 400,000 clones, roughly 89% of them singletons; the top ten hold under 3.5%. Sequenced sample: peripheral blood. These receptors came from a woman aged 18-30 years who had recovered from COVID-19. Each CDR3 is given with its conserved first and last residue. Each record gives: V gene, D gene, J gene, clone size, CDR3 protein, CDR3 DNA. A D gene is named only where the DNA matches it firmly. Expanded clones get a size class; other rows say once, few or many, or leave the size out.

TRBV21-1	NA	TRBJ2-2	few	CASSKGTSPGELFF	TGTGCCAGCAGCAAAGGGACTAGCCCCGGGGAGCTGTTTTTT
TRBV18	NA	TRBJ2-5	NA	CASSPSESATQYF	TGTGCCAGCTCACCATCGGAGAGTGCGACCCAGTACTTC
TRBV4-2	TRBD2	TRBJ2-2	NA	CASTPGLVAGAEAGELFF	TGTGCCAGCACCCCAGGTTTGGTAGCGGGGGCGGAGGCCGGGGAGCTGTTTTTT
TRBV28	TRBD2	TRBJ2-1	NA	CASSRGLAGAYNEQFF	TGTGCCAGCAGCCGAGGACTAGCGGGAGCCTACAATGAGCAGTTCTTC
TRBV6-2/TRBV6-3	NA	TRBJ1-1	NA	CASSTGLPNTEAFF	TGTGCCAGCAGTACAGGGTTGCCGAACACTGAAGCTTTCTTT
TRBV5-5	TRBD1	TRBJ2-5	NA	CASIKDRVTETQYF	TGTGCCAGCATCAAAGACAGGGTTACAGAGACCCAGTACTTC
TRBV7-7	TRBD1	TRBJ2-1	NA	CASSPNRGISYNEQFF	TGTGCCAGCAGCCCAAACAGGGGGATCTCCTACAATGAGCAGTTCTTC
TRBV11-3	TRBD2	TRBJ2-1	NA	CASSTLERGNNEQFF	TGTGCCAGCAGCACCCTCGAGCGGGGAAACAATGAGCAGTTCTTC
TRBV28	TRBD2	TRBJ2-1	NA	CASSLYSGASYNEQFF	TGTGCCAGCAGTTTATATAGCGGGGCCTCCTACAATGAGCAGTTCTTC
TRBV27	NA	TRBJ1-1	NA	CASSLSRGVTEAFF	TGTGCCAGCAGTTTAAGTAGGGGCGTCACTGAAGCTTTCTTT
TRBV11-2	TRBD1	TRBJ1-6	few	CASSLRQGESPLHF	TGTGCCAGCAGCCTAAGACAGGGAGAATCACCCCTCCACTTT
TRBV6-5	NA	TRBJ2-2	NA	CASSQSGSGTGELFF	TGTGCCAGCAGCCAAAGCGGTTCCGGCACCGGGGAGCTGTTTTTT
TRBV5-1	TRBD2	TRBJ2-1	NA	CASSSGSGPSYNEQFF	TGCGCCAGCAGCTCAGGTAGCGGGCCGTCCTACAATGAGCAGTTCTTC
TRBV21-1	NA	TRBJ1-1	NA	CASSKIFIRDREEMNTEAFF	TGTGCCAGCAGCAAAATCTTTATCAGGGACAGGGAGGAGATGAACACTGAAGCTTTCTTT
TRBV7-9	TRBD1	TRBJ1-2	NA	CASTLISRDSYGYTF	TGTGCCAGCACCCTGATCTCCAGGGACAGCTATGGCTACACCTTC
TRBV27	TRBD1	TRBJ1-4	NA	CASKPRDRDEKLFF	TGTGCCAGCAAACCTCGGGACAGGGATGAAAAACTGTTTTTT
TRBV27	NA	TRBJ1-2	NA	CATVSPLAGYTF	TGTGCCACCGTTTCCCCTTTAGCTGGCTACACCTTC
TRBV11-3	TRBD2	TRBJ2-3	NA	CASSSGGRADTQYF	TGTGCCAGCAGCTCAGGCGGGAGAGCAGATACGCAGTATTTT
TRBV29-1	TRBD2	TRBJ2-3	NA	CSALAGVRADTQYF	TGCAGCGCGTTAGCGGGAGTAAGGGCAGATACGCAGTATTTT
TRBV10-3	NA	TRBJ1-6	NA	CAISVGDSPGSPLHF	TGTGCCATCAGTGTAGGCGACAGCCCGGGTTCACCCCTCCACTTT
TRBV6-5	TRBD1	TRBJ1-5	NA	CASSYSVTGGQPQHF	TGTGCCAGCAGTTACTCGGTGACAGGGGGTCAGCCCCAGCATTTT
TRBV7-6	NA	TRBJ1-1	NA	CASSRGTENTEAFF	TGTGCCAGCAGCCGGGGAACTGAGAACACTGAAGCTTTCTTT
TRBV21-1	NA	TRBJ2-5	NA	CASSPRGGVASETQYF	TGTGCCAGCAGCCCAAGGGGGGGGGTCGCTTCGGAGACCCAGTACTTC
TRBV6-1	NA	TRBJ1-1	NA	CASSEAGIREAFF	TGTGCCAGCAGTGAAGCCGGGATACGCGAGGCTTTCTTT
TRBV15	NA	TRBJ2-5	once	CATSPGEETQYF	TGTGCCACCAGCCCGGGGGAAGAGACCCAGTACTTC
TRBV6-2/TRBV6-3	NA	TRBJ2-1	NA	CASSYKESSYNEQFF	TGTGCCAGCAGTTACAAGGAGAGCTCCTACAATGAGCAGTTCTTC
TRBV3-1/TRBV3-2	NA	TRBJ1-6	NA	CASSQAGSGSYSPLHF	TGTGCCAGCAGCCAAGCGGGGTCCGGGAGTTATTCACCCCTCCACTTT
TRBV4-3	NA	TRBJ2-6	once	CASSQGGASGANVLTF	TGCGCCAGCAGCCAGGGGGGGGCCTCTGGGGCCAACGTCCTGACTTTC
TRBV2	NA	TRBJ2-2	NA	CASSGGQGRGTGELFF	TGTGCCAGCAGTGGTGGCCAGGGGCGGGGGACCGGGGAGCTGTTTTTT
TRBV15	NA	TRBJ1-1	NA	CATSRGLTGKGVAFF	TGTGCCACCAGCAGAGGCCTCACAGGGAAGGGGGTAGCTTTCTTT
TRBV9	TRBD1	TRBJ2-2	NA	CASSVGPDRASNTGELFF	TGTGCCAGCAGCGTAGGCCCCGACAGGGCCTCGAACACCGGGGAGCTGTTTTTT
TRBV6-5	TRBD1	TRBJ1-5	NA	CASSRTGGGQPQHF	TGTGCCAGCAGCAGGACAGGGGGCGGTCAGCCCCAGCATTTT
TRBV12-5	NA	TRBJ2-2	NA	CASGPRRGLPNTGELFF	TGTGCTAGTGGTCCGAGACGTGGACTACCAAACACCGGGGAGCTGTTTTTT
TRBV6-5	NA	TRBJ2-3	NA	CASSPWQGTGTQYF	TGTGCCAGCAGCCCCTGGCAGGGGACGGGTACGCAGTATTTT
TRBV3-1/TRBV3-2	TRBD2	TRBJ2-3	NA	CASSQSLAGGTSTDTQYF	TGTGCCAGCAGCCAATCCTTAGCGGGAGGGACGAGCACAGATACGCAGTATTTT
TRBV24-1	NA	TRBJ2-5	NA	CATSDAGIQETQYF	TGTGCCACCAGTGATGCCGGGATCCAAGAGACCCAGTACTTC
TRBV11-2	TRBD1	TRBJ2-4	NA	CASSSGRTGVGRVQYF	TGTGCCAGCAGCTCAGGGAGGACAGGGGTCGGGAGAGTTCAGTACTTC
TRBV9	TRBD2	TRBJ2-3	NA	CASSAEGTSGGLSTDTQYF	TGTGCCAGCAGCGCCGAGGGGACTAGCGGGGGACTGAGCACAGATACGCAGTATTTT
TRBV5-1	TRBD2	TRBJ2-2	NA	CASSLIASGETGELFF	TGCGCCAGCAGCTTGATAGCTAGCGGAGAAACCGGGGAGCTGTTTTTT
TRBV21-1	NA	TRBJ2-5	NA	CASSKSREETQYF	TGTGCCAGCAGCAAATCGAGGGAGGAGACCCAGTACTTC
TRBV5-1	NA	TRBJ1-1	NA	CASSLMSGNTEAFF	TGCGCCAGCAGCTTGATGAGCGGGAACACTGAAGCTTTCTTT